This T cell receptor (beta chain) originates from a study of blood T cell repertoires in COVID-19. Study details: Samples representing acute and convalescent COVID-19 were sourced from the United States, Italy and Spain. T cells, B-cell-depleted T cells, or PBMCs provided the cDNA or gDNA that served as material.

Clones were read by immunoSEQ multiplex PCR, and TCRdb kept only the in-frame ones, dropping some. Of roughly 80,000 clones listed, over 80% are singletons. Unmatched junction bases numbered 8, after V lost 3 bases and J lost 3 bases. CDR3 length: 16 amino acids. Germline-derived CDR1 and CDR2 are LNHDA and SQIVND (reference sequence). This sequence originates from a man between 45 and 60 years old with active COVID-19. The chain combines TRBV19 with TRBJ2-1, with 7 bases matching TRBD1. Sequenced input: peripheral blood. The CDR3 here is CASSIPGGVRYNEQFF. In DNA form, the CDR3 reads TGTGCCAGTAGTATCCCAGGGGGTGTTCGCTACAATGAGCAGTTCTTC.